This T cell receptor (beta chain) comes out of a study of lymphopenia after photon versus proton radiotherapy. The CDR3 loop spans 15 amino acids. The junction had 4 bases not matched to a gene; V was cut back by 3 bases and J by 9 bases. Germline assignment: CDR1 SGHAT and CDR2 FQNNGV. Study-wide results and limits: Proton therapy kept repertoires fairly stable, unlike photons, which gained effector/memory cells. Oligoclonal CD8+ Temra expansion after nadir drove photon patients' diversity drop.

Sequencing used immunoSEQ multiplex PCR; TCRdb keeps in-frame clones, though not all of them. The data hold about 68,000 clones, with approximately 90% observed a single time. On this clone itself: Its antigen is not known.

Sequenced here: peripheral blood, sampled from a patient treated with photon-based radiotherapy. The chain has TRBV11-2 and TRBJ2-1; 14 bases agree with TRBD2. The receptor's source is a woman in her sixties or seventies with pancreatic cancer. CDR3 sequence: CASSLTSGRASEQFF. The CDR3, as DNA: TGTGCCAGCAGCTTGACTAGCGGGAGGGCCTCTGAGCAGTTCTTC.